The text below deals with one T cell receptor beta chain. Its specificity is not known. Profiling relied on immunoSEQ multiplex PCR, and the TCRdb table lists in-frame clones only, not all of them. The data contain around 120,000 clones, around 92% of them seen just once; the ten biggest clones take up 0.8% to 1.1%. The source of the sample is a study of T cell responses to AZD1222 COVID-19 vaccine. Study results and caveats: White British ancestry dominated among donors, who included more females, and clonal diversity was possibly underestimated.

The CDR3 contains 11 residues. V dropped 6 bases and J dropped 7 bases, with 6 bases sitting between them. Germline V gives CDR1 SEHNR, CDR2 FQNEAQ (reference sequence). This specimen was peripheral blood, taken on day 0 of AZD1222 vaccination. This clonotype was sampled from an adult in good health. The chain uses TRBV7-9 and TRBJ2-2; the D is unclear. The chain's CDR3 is CASRPGGELFF. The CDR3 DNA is TGTGCCAGCAGGCCAGGCGGGGAGCTGTTTTTT. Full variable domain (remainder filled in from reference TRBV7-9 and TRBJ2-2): DTGVSQNPRHKITKRGQNVTFRCDPISEHNRLYWYRQTLGQGPEFLTYFQNEAQLEKSRLLSDRFSAERPKGSFSTLEIQRTEQGDSAMYLCASRPGGELFFGEGSRLTVL.